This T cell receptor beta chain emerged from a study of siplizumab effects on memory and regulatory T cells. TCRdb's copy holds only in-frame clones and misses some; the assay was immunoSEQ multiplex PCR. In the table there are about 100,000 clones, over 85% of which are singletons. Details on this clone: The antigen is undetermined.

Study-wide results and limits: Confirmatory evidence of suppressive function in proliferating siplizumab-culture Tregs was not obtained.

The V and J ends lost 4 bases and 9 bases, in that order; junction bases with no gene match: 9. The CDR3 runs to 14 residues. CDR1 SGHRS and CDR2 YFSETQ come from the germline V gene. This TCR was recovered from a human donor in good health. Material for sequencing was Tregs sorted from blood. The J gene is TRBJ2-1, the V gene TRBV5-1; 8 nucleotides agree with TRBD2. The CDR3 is CASSPRTSRVEQFF. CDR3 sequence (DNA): TGCGCCAGCAGCCCCCGGACTAGCAGGGTTGAGCAGTTCTTC. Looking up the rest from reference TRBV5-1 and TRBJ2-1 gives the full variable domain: KAGVTQTPRYLIKTRGQQVTLSCSPISGHRSVSWYQQTPGQGLQFLFEYFSETQRNKGNFPGRFSGRQFSNSRSEMNVSTLELGDSALYLCASSPRTSRVEQFFGPGTRLTVL.